The 17 T cell receptor beta chains in this list originate from one sample, sequenced in a study of T cell repertoires in cytomegalovirus infection. Each CDR3 protein is one row after TCRdb ran MiXCR on the reads. The sample has approximately 500,000 distinct CDR3 sequences, 11% seen once. The sample taken for sequencing was PBMCs. Receptors originate from a human donor in good health (CMV status not recorded). Some clones in this sample may be carry-over from other donors' samples.

This clonotype was seen a few times. The chain links TRBV12-3 or TRBV12-4 to TRBJ2-4; 7 bases match TRBD2. This CDR3 is built from 16 residues. Trimming took 1 base from V and 1 from J; bases not matched to a gene: 4. This CDR3 is CASSLGGGRAKNIQYF. As DNA, the CDR3 is TGTGCCAGCAGTTTAGGCGGGGGTAGGGCCAAAAACATTCAGTACTTC.

This clonotype appeared many times. V and J are TRBV11-3 and TRBJ2-1; 11 bases are a match to TRBD1. This CDR3 comprises 15 residues. The V gene's germline CDR1 is SGHNT and CDR2 YENEEA. The ends lost 4 bases at V and 5 bases at J; junction bases unmatched: 4. CDR3 sequence reads: CASSSGQGGNNEQFF. DNA for the CDR3: TGTGCCAGCAGCTCGGGACAGGGGGGGAACAATGAGCAGTTCTTC.

The chain carries TRBV18 and TRBJ2-3; either TRBD1 or TRBD2 may fit D (5 bases each). This CDR3 is 15 amino acids long. V was cut by 1 base and J by 2 bases, with 10 bases left in between. Germline-derived CDR1 and CDR2 are KGHSH and LQKENI. CDR3 sequence reads: CASSPRDGTTDTQYF. The CDR3 bases are TGTGCCAGCTCACCACGGGACGGGACCACAGATACGCAGTATTTT.

In its sample, this clonotype was seen a few times. The CDR3 spells CASSFRRLRSEAFF. The CDR3 DNA is TGTGCCAGCAGTTTCCGACGCCTGAGGTCTGAAGCTTTCTTT. The rearrangement uses TRBV12-3 or TRBV12-4 and TRBJ1-1; no definite D call. Trimming pared 3 bases from V and 6 bases from J, leaving 14 bases between. The CDR3 loop spans 14 amino acids.

The chain joins TRBV4-2 to TRBJ2-1; 7 bases map to TRBD2. The CDR3 consists of 21 residues. The V gene's germline CDR1 is LGHNA and CDR2 YNFKEQ. V lost 2 bases to trimming and J lost 0 bases; unmatched junction nucleotides: 19. The CDR3: CASSQSIELDSGSRSYNEQFF. The CDR3 DNA is TGTGCCAGCAGCCAATCGATCGAACTGGATAGCGGGTCTCGCTCCTACAATGAGCAGTTCTTC.

This clonotype was seen at least ten times. The chain has TRBV28 and TRBJ2-7; 9 bases map to TRBD1. The V gene end was trimmed by 6 bases and the J gene end by 2 bases; junction bases not matched to a gene: 5. Germline assignment: CDR1 MDHEN and CDR2 SYDVKM. This CDR3 comprises 14 residues. CDR3 in amino acids: CASSSGQGAYEQYF. The CDR3 nucleotides read TGTGCCAGCAGCTCGGGACAGGGTGCCTACGAGCAGTACTTC.

In this sample, this clonotype turned up many times. The genes are TRBV4-1 and TRBJ2-1; 10 nucleotides line up with TRBD2. CDR1 is MGHRA, CDR2 YSYEKL, per germline. V shed 7 bases, J shed 9 bases, and the junction held 12 bases outside the gene matches. There are 15 residues in the CDR3. CDR3: CASTPSGSRGSEQFF. The DNA for the CDR3 is TGCGCCAGCACGCCTAGCGGGAGTCGGGGCAGTGAGCAGTTCTTC.

This clonotype was found many times. The chain has TRBV7-9 and TRBJ1-2; D may be TRBD1 (5 bases). The germline V and J ends were trimmed by 6 bases and 4 bases, with 15 bases remaining between them. This CDR3 has 14 amino acids. Germline CDR1 reads SEHNR; CDR2 reads FQNEAQ (reference sequence). The CDR3 coding sequence is TGTGCCAGCAGTAGAGGAGAGACAGCCTATGGCTACACCTTC. Protein product: CASSRGETAYGYTF.

This clonotype was found many times. V is TRBV7-2 and J is TRBJ2-3; D is perhaps TRBD1 (5 bases). The V end was cut by 5 bases, the J end by 6 bases, with 9 bases between. The CDR3 has 12 residues. Looked up from germline, CDR1 is SGHTA and CDR2 is FQGNSA. The CDR3 here is CASSPAGDTQYF. In DNA form, the CDR3 reads TGTGCCAGCAGCCCCGCAGGGGATACGCAGTATTTT.

This clonotype has at least ten counts. This sequence joins TRBV5-4 and TRBJ2-5; 8 bases fit TRBD2. Germline V lookup: CDR1 SGHNT, CDR2 YYREEE (reference sequence). V trimming: 0 bases; J trimming: 4 bases; junction bases outside the gene matches: 8. The CDR3 runs to 16 residues. CDR3 nucleotides: TGTGCCAGCAGCTTGGCTGGGACTAGGATACTAGAGACCCAGTACTTC. It specifies CASSLAGTRILETQYF.

At least ten counts were recorded for this clonotype. J is TRBJ2-1 and V is TRBV4-2; 8 bases agree with TRBD2. The germline V gene encodes CDR1 LGHNA and CDR2 YNFKEQ. This CDR3 is 18 amino acids long. With V trimmed by 0 bases and J by 6 bases, 13 bases remained unmatched. CDR3 coding DNA: TGTGCCAGCAGCCAAGAGCCGTGGAACGGGAGGGCGGGCAATGAGCAGTTCTTC. It encodes CASSQEPWNGRAGNEQFF.

The chain recombines TRBV9 with TRBJ1-1, with 10 positions matching TRBD1. V lost 2 bases and J lost 6; bases outside the gene matches: 4. Germline V gene sequence: CDR1 SGDLS, CDR2 YYNGEE. The CDR3 spans 14 residues. CDR3 bases: TGTGCCAGCAGCGTGGGGGACAGGGGCCCTGAAGCTTTCTTT. This sequence encodes CASSVGDRGPEAFF.

This clonotype was seen a handful of times. The chain employs TRBV19 and TRBJ2-3, with D possibly matching TRBD2 (6 bases). In germline, CDR1 is LNHDA, CDR2 SQIVND (reference sequence). The CDR3 runs 14 residues. The V end was cut by 4 bases, the J end by 4 bases, with 12 bases between. The CDR3 coding sequence is TGTGCCAGTAGTACTTACGGGGGACCAGATACGCAGTATTTT. Translation gives CASSTYGGPDTQYF. Complete variable domain (other parts from reference TRBV19 and TRBJ2-3): DGGITQSPKYLFRKEGQNVTLSCEQNLNHDAMYWYRQDPGQGLRLIYYSQIVNDFQKGDIAEGYSVSREKKESFPLTVTSAQKNPTAFYLCASSTYGGPDTQYFGPGTRLTVL.

This clonotype was seen at least ten times. The CDR3: CASSSQGLANSPLHF. As DNA, the CDR3 is TGTGCCAGCAGCTCACAGGGATTAGCTAATTCACCCCTCCACTTT. This chain joins TRBV7-3 and TRBJ1-6; D is perhaps TRBD1 (6 bases). The CDR3 loop spans 15 amino acids. V lost 4 bases to trimming and J lost 6 bases, with 13 bases between them. Germline CDR1 and CDR2: SGHTA and FQGTGA.

This clonotype was recorded many times. The chain is built from TRBV11-3 and TRBJ2-6; maybe TRBD1 (5 bases). Trimming left V 2 bases short and J 0 bases short, with 17 bases between. The germline V gene has CDR1 SGHNT and CDR2 YENEEA. This CDR3 has 19 amino acids. The CDR3 DNA is TGTGCCAGCAGCTTATGGGGTGGGGCAGAGAGCTCTGGGGCCAACGTCCTGACTTTC. Protein sequence: CASSLWGGAESSGANVLTF.

This clonotype was counted at least ten times. This chain links TRBV11-2 with TRBJ2-3; no clear D. The CDR3 runs to 12 residues. Trimming took off 1 base at V and 6 bases at J, with 5 bases between the two ends. In germline, CDR1 is SGHAT, CDR2 FQNNGV. The CDR3 loop reads CASSLVGDTQYF. The CDR3 DNA reads as TGTGCCAGCAGCTTAGTAGGCGATACGCAGTATTTT.

This clonotype was observed many times. The V call is TRBV20-1, the J call TRBJ1-5, with D perhaps matching TRBD1 (6 bases). CDR3 size: 15 residues. CDR1 is DFQATT, CDR2 SNEGSKA, per germline (reference sequence). Trimming cost V 1 base and J 4 bases, with 14 bases left between them. Here the CDR3 reads CSARALKGENQPQHF. For the CDR3, the DNA is TGCAGTGCTAGAGCGTTAAAGGGGGAGAATCAGCCCCAGCATTTT.